The sequence of this T cell receptor (beta chain) was determined in a study of T cell repertoires in cytomegalovirus infection. Germline V gene sequence: CDR1 SGHAT, CDR2 FQNNGV. The CDR3 runs to 14 residues. V gave up 1 base and J gave up 3 bases; unmatched junction bases: 3. The sample holds a few counts of this clonotype. Its antigen is still unknown. TCRdb reprocessed the reads with MiXCR, giving one entry per CDR3 protein. This table holds some 560,000 distinct CDR3 sequences, almost 40% found once. This TCR was recovered from a human donor in good health (CMV status not recorded). Some clones in this sample may be carry-over from other donors' samples. The material was cultured PBMCs, obtained from culture after CMV antigen stimulation. This chain connects TRBV11-2 to TRBJ2-7; 7 nucleotides match TRBD1. The CDR3 nucleotides are TGTGCCAGCAGCTTAGTGGGACAGTACTACGAGCAGTACTTC. Its translation is CASSLVGQYYEQYF.